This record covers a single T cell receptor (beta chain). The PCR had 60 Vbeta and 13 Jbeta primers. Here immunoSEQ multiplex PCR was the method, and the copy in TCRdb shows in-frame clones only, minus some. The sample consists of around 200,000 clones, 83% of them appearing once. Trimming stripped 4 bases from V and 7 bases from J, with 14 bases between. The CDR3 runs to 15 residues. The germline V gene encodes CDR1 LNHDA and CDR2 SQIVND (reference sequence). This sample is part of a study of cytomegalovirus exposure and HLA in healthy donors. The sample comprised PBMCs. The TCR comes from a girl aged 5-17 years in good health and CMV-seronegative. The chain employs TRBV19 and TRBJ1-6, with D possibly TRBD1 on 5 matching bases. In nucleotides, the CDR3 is TGTGCCAGTAGTAGGGGGGAGACGGTAAATTCACCCCTCCACTTT. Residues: CASSRGETVNSPLHF.